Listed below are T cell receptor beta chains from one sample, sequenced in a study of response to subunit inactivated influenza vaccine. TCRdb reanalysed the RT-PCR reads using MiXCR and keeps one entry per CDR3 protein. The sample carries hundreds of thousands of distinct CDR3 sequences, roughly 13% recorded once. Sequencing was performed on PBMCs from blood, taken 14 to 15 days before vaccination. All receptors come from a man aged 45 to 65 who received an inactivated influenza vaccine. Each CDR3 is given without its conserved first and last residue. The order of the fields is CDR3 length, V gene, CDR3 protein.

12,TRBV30,AWSFGGGYNEQF
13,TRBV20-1,SASVGTGFRNTIY
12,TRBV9,ASSVDQKRETQY
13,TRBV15,ATSRDLGLAGEQF
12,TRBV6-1,ASRGGDIGNTIY
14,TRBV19,ASTTPRGLAKNIQY
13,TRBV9,ASSVGKSGANVLT
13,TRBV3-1,ASSRQGAGDYGYT
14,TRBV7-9,ASSLGGQVLGNTIY
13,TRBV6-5,ASSYGWSNNQPQH
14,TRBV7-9,ASTSWEGVANYGYT
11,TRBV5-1,ASSLWSGDEQF
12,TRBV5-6,ASSTYRGITEAF
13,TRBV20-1,SARFADLIRSEQF
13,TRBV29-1,SVTLTGGRGETQY